In this sample, the clone carrying this T cell receptor beta chain turned up a few times. This specimen comes from a study of blood T cell repertoires in COVID-19. Trimming removed 1 base at V and 1 base at J, with 16 bases between. Germline lookup yields CDR1 MGHRA and CDR2 YSYEKL. The CDR3 extends over 17 amino acids. Original data processing: Amplifying reference gene primers gave estimates of nucleated cell counts. The protocol was immunoSEQ multiplex PCR, while the TCRdb copy is restricted to in-frame clones and leaves out a portion. V, J and clone size reflect that table, while D and trimming were determined from the DNA. The table shows around 60,000 clones, with about three quarters occurring only once.

The specimen was peripheral blood. This clonotype originated in a man aged 25 to 45 with COVID-19, enrolled during active disease. The chain uses TRBV4-1 and TRBJ2-5; D might be TRBD2 (5 bases). CDR3 in amino acids: CASSQATLDSGQETQYF. The CDR3 region has the DNA TGCGCCAGCAGCCAAGCGACACTAGACTCGGGCCAAGAGACCCAGTACTTC.